This is a list of T cell receptor beta chains from one sample in a study of T cell changes during pregnancy in multiple sclerosis. Profiled with immunoSEQ multiplex PCR; TCRdb holds only in-frame clones, not every one. The data contain 15,000 to 20,000 clones, around 90% of them seen just once; the ten biggest clones take up about 12%. Sequenced material: CD8+ T cells from peripheral blood mononuclear cells, taken after pregnancy. The origin of the receptors is a female donor in good health, enrolled as a control in a pregnancy study. Each CDR3 is given with its conserved first and last residue. A D gene is named only where the DNA matches it firmly. Not every row has a clone size; where given, it reads once, few, many or a size class.

CDR3nt: TGTGCCAGCAGTTTAAGGGCGGGGTATGGCTACACCTTC; CDR3aa: CASSLRAGYGYTF; j_gene: TRBJ1-2; d_gene: .; abundance: .; len: 13; v_gene: TRBV27
CDR3nt: TGTGCCAGCAGTGTTAGCGGGGAAGGTACCTACAATGAGCAGTTCTTC; CDR3aa: CASSVSGEGTYNEQFF; j_gene: TRBJ2-1; d_gene: TRBD2; abundance: .; len: 16; v_gene: TRBV6-4
CDR3nt: TGTGCCAGCAGTTACCGGGGGACAGGATTAGGCGAAAAACTGTTTTTT; CDR3aa: CASSYRGTGLGEKLFF; j_gene: TRBJ1-4; d_gene: TRBD1; abundance: .; len: 16; v_gene: TRBV6-5
CDR3nt: TGTGCCAGCAGCGAAGGCGGGCCGTACTACGAGCAGTACTTC; CDR3aa: CASSEGGPYYEQYF; j_gene: TRBJ2-7; d_gene: .; abundance: .; len: 14; v_gene: TRBV9
CDR3nt: TGTGCCAGCAGCTGGGGGACAGGTCTTCATCCTCTTGGTCAGCCCCAGCATTTT; CDR3aa: CASSWGTGLHPLGQPQHF; j_gene: TRBJ1-5; d_gene: TRBD1; abundance: .; len: 18; v_gene: TRBV7-8
CDR3nt: TGTGCCAGCAGTTTAGGCGGGACAGGCACTTATGGCTACACCTTC; CDR3aa: CASSLGGTGTYGYTF; j_gene: TRBJ1-2; d_gene: TRBD1; abundance: .; len: 15; v_gene: TRBV28
CDR3nt: TGTGCCAGCAGTTCGGCGGGTTTCGGAGAAGCTTTCTTT; CDR3aa: CASSSAGFGEAFF; j_gene: TRBJ1-1; d_gene: .; abundance: .; len: 13; v_gene: TRBV6-5
CDR3nt: TGTGCCAGCAGTTTAGTAGGTCTAGGGACAGGGGTCGATGGCTACACCTTC; CDR3aa: CASSLVGLGTGVDGYTF; j_gene: TRBJ1-2; d_gene: TRBD1; abundance: .; len: 17; v_gene: TRBV27
CDR3nt: TGTGCCAGCAGCTTCTACAGTCCGCCCTACGAGCAGTACTTC; CDR3aa: CASSFYSPPYEQYF; j_gene: TRBJ2-7; d_gene: .; abundance: .; len: 14; v_gene: TRBV5-5
CDR3nt: TGTGCCAGCAGTTTACCGAGGACAGTCCGCTATGGCTACACCTTC; CDR3aa: CASSLPRTVRYGYTF; j_gene: TRBJ1-2; d_gene: .; abundance: .; len: 15; v_gene: TRBV28
CDR3nt: TGTGCCAGCAGCCGCCGGGACAGGGCGAACACTGAAGCTTTCTTT; CDR3aa: CASSRRDRANTEAFF; j_gene: TRBJ1-1; d_gene: TRBD1; abundance: .; len: 15; v_gene: TRBV5-4
CDR3nt: TGTGCCAGCAGTCCCGGGGGGGGCCCCAGTTCGAACAATGAGCAGTTCTTC; CDR3aa: CASSPGGGPSSNNEQFF; j_gene: TRBJ2-1; d_gene: TRBD2; abundance: .; len: 17; v_gene: TRBV27
CDR3nt: TGTGCCAGCAGCCTTACCGACTACCTCACCGGGGAGCTGTTTTTT; CDR3aa: CASSLTDYLTGELFF; j_gene: TRBJ2-2; d_gene: .; abundance: .; len: 15; v_gene: TRBV27
CDR3nt: TGTGCCAGCAGTTTAAGTCTTGGGGCGAGAGCTTTCTTT; CDR3aa: CASSLSLGARAFF; j_gene: TRBJ1-1; d_gene: .; abundance: .; len: 13; v_gene: TRBV27
CDR3nt: TGTGCCAGCAGTCTTGGACAGGAGGCGTCCGAGCAGTACTTC; CDR3aa: CASSLGQEASEQYF; j_gene: TRBJ2-7; d_gene: TRBD1; abundance: .; len: 14; v_gene: TRBV6-5
CDR3nt: TGTGCCAGTAGTATAGCCCCAGGGCTCAATCAGCCCCAGCATTTT; CDR3aa: CASSIAPGLNQPQHF; j_gene: TRBJ1-5; d_gene: .; abundance: .; len: 15; v_gene: TRBV19
CDR3nt: TGCAGCGCCCGAGGCCGGGACTACAATGAGCAGTTCTTC; CDR3aa: CSARGRDYNEQFF; j_gene: TRBJ2-1; d_gene: .; abundance: once; len: 13; v_gene: TRBV29-1
CDR3nt: TGTGCCAGCAGCTTAACCTGGACAGAGGTCCGGGAGACCCAGTACTTC; CDR3aa: CASSLTWTEVRETQYF; j_gene: TRBJ2-5; d_gene: .; abundance: .; len: 16; v_gene: TRBV7-3
CDR3nt: TGTGCCAGCCGATTAACAGGAATGAACACTGAAGCTTTCTTT; CDR3aa: CASRLTGMNTEAFF; j_gene: TRBJ1-1; d_gene: .; abundance: .; len: 14; v_gene: TRBV27
CDR3nt: TGTGCCAGCAGCTTGCTGTTTGACAGGGATAAAGATGGGAATTCACCCCTCCACTTT; CDR3aa: CASSLLFDRDKDGNSPLHF; j_gene: TRBJ1-6; d_gene: TRBD1; abundance: .; len: 19; v_gene: TRBV5-6
CDR3nt: TGTGCCACCAGCAGAGACGCGGCTAGCGGGGGGCTCCCCCAGTACTTC; CDR3aa: CATSRDAASGGLPQYF; j_gene: TRBJ2-5; d_gene: TRBD2; abundance: .; len: 16; v_gene: TRBV15
CDR3nt: TGTGCCAGCAGCCCTCGGGAGGGGTTTTCCCACGAGCAGTACTTC; CDR3aa: CASSPREGFSHEQYF; j_gene: TRBJ2-7; d_gene: TRBD2; abundance: .; len: 15; v_gene: TRBV6-5
CDR3nt: TGTGCCAGCAGCCCTAGCGGGAGCTCCTACAATGAGCAGTTCTTC; CDR3aa: CASSPSGSSYNEQFF; j_gene: TRBJ2-1; d_gene: TRBD2; abundance: once; len: 15; v_gene: TRBV7-9
CDR3nt: TGTGCCAGCGGGCCTAGCGGGAGCTACGAGCAGTACTTC; CDR3aa: CASGPSGSYEQYF; j_gene: TRBJ2-7; d_gene: TRBD2; abundance: .; len: 13; v_gene: TRBV6-5
CDR3nt: TGCAGCGTTGAAGATCCGGGGGGACGGCGAGATAGCAATCAGCCCCAGCATTTT; CDR3aa: CSVEDPGGRRDSNQPQHF; j_gene: TRBJ1-5; d_gene: .; abundance: .; len: 18; v_gene: TRBV29-1
CDR3nt: TGTGCCAGCAGCTTAAGAGGAAAACAGGGGCAAGGTCGTAACACTGAAGCTTTCTTT; CDR3aa: CASSLRGKQGQGRNTEAFF; j_gene: TRBJ1-1; d_gene: TRBD1; abundance: .; len: 19; v_gene: TRBV7-9
CDR3nt: TGTGCCAGCAGCCAAGATTCAAGCGGGGGGGCAGAGCAGTACTTC; CDR3aa: CASSQDSSGGAEQYF; j_gene: TRBJ2-7; d_gene: TRBD2; abundance: few; len: 15; v_gene: TRBV4-2
CDR3nt: TGTGCCAGCAGTGCAGGGGGGACCACCGGGGAGCTGTTTTTT; CDR3aa: CASSAGGTTGELFF; j_gene: TRBJ2-2; d_gene: .; abundance: .; len: 14; v_gene: TRBV6-4
CDR3nt: TGTGCCAGCAGTGAAGTAGCGGACTCCTACAATGAGCAGTTCTTC; CDR3aa: CASSEVADSYNEQFF; j_gene: TRBJ2-1; d_gene: .; abundance: .; len: 15; v_gene: TRBV6-4
CDR3nt: TGTGCCAGCAGCTTAGCGCAAGTACAGGGGGGAAACACCATATATTTT; CDR3aa: CASSLAQVQGGNTIYF; j_gene: TRBJ1-3; d_gene: TRBD1; abundance: .; len: 16; v_gene: TRBV7-9
CDR3nt: TGCGCCAGCGGGCAGTCGGGGGTAAACATTCAGTACTTC; CDR3aa: CASGQSGVNIQYF; j_gene: TRBJ2-4; d_gene: .; abundance: .; len: 13; v_gene: TRBV10-2
CDR3nt: TGTGCCAGCAGTGACGGACTAGCGGCACGGGAGCAGTTCTTC; CDR3aa: CASSDGLAAREQFF; j_gene: TRBJ2-1; d_gene: TRBD2; abundance: .; len: 14; v_gene: TRBV6-1
CDR3nt: TGTGCCAGCAGCTTGCCGACTAGACAGCAAGAGACCCAGTACTTC; CDR3aa: CASSLPTRQQETQYF; j_gene: TRBJ2-5; d_gene: .; abundance: .; len: 15; v_gene: TRBV5-4
CDR3nt: TGTGCCATCAGTGATGTCCACTCCTACGAGCAGTACTTC; CDR3aa: CAISDVHSYEQYF; j_gene: TRBJ2-7; d_gene: .; abundance: .; len: 13; v_gene: TRBV10-3
CDR3nt: TGTGCCAGCAGTGGGGGCCCGGCCGGACTAGCGGAGTACTCCTACAATGAGCAGTTCTTC; CDR3aa: CASSGGPAGLAEYSYNEQFF; j_gene: TRBJ2-1; d_gene: TRBD2; abundance: .; len: 20; v_gene: TRBV28
CDR3nt: TGTGCCAGCAGTGAGTTCCGGGAGACCCAGTACTTC; CDR3aa: CASSEFRETQYF; j_gene: TRBJ2-5; d_gene: .; abundance: .; len: 12; v_gene: TRBV2
CDR3nt: TGTGCCAGCAGCGTGCAGGGTCAATTCTACGAGCAGTACTTC; CDR3aa: CASSVQGQFYEQYF; j_gene: TRBJ2-7; d_gene: .; abundance: .; len: 14; v_gene: TRBV5-8
CDR3nt: TGTGCCAGCAGCCTGCCCCGACTAGCGGGAGGGTACGAGCAGTACTTC; CDR3aa: CASSLPRLAGGYEQYF; j_gene: TRBJ2-7; d_gene: TRBD2; abundance: .; len: 16; v_gene: TRBV11-2
CDR3nt: TGCGCCAGCAGCCAAGACACAGGGGGCTACGAGCAGTACTTC; CDR3aa: CASSQDTGGYEQYF; j_gene: TRBJ2-7; d_gene: TRBD1; abundance: few; len: 14; v_gene: TRBV4-1
CDR3nt: TGTGCCAGCAGTGAGAGAGCAGGGGGCACAGATACGCAGTATTTT; CDR3aa: CASSERAGGTDTQYF; j_gene: TRBJ2-3; d_gene: .; abundance: .; len: 15; v_gene: TRBV6-4
CDR3nt: TGTGCCAGTCAGGGGACACCAGGGCACGAGCAGTACTTC; CDR3aa: CASQGTPGHEQYF; j_gene: TRBJ2-7; d_gene: .; abundance: .; len: 13; v_gene: TRBV27
CDR3nt: TGTGCCAGCAGCCACGTATCACTAGCGGGAGGGCATGAGCAGTTCTTC; CDR3aa: CASSHVSLAGGHEQFF; j_gene: TRBJ2-1; d_gene: TRBD2; abundance: .; len: 16; v_gene: TRBV14
CDR3nt: TGTGCCACCTGGGCAGCCCAAGAGACCCAGTACTTC; CDR3aa: CATWAAQETQYF; j_gene: TRBJ2-5; d_gene: .; abundance: .; len: 12; v_gene: TRBV6-5
CDR3nt: TGTGCCAGCAGACCCACAGGGATCTGGACCCAGTACTTC; CDR3aa: CASRPTGIWTQYF; j_gene: TRBJ2-5; d_gene: .; abundance: .; len: 13; v_gene: TRBV6-5
CDR3nt: TGTGCCAGTAGTAAGGACAGTCCCACTGAAGCTTTCTTT; CDR3aa: CASSKDSPTEAFF; j_gene: TRBJ1-1; d_gene: .; abundance: few; len: 13; v_gene: TRBV19
CDR3nt: TGTGCCAGCAGCCCTGAGGCCTACACTGAAGCTTTCTTT; CDR3aa: CASSPEAYTEAFF; j_gene: TRBJ1-1; d_gene: .; abundance: .; len: 13; v_gene: TRBV5-5
CDR3nt: TGTGCCAGCAGCTTAGCGCTGGACTCCCCTCGATACGAGCAGTACTTC; CDR3aa: CASSLALDSPRYEQYF; j_gene: TRBJ2-7; d_gene: .; abundance: .; len: 16; v_gene: TRBV7-8
CDR3nt: TGTGCCAGCAGTAACCAACTAGAAGCTTTCTTT; CDR3aa: CASSNQLEAFF; j_gene: TRBJ1-1; d_gene: .; abundance: .; len: 11; v_gene: TRBV2
CDR3nt: TGTGCCAGCAGCAAGGGGGGGAGCAATCAGCCCCAGCATTTT; CDR3aa: CASSKGGSNQPQHF; j_gene: TRBJ1-5; d_gene: .; abundance: .; len: 14; v_gene: TRBV7-9
CDR3nt: TGCAGCGTTCTGGGACAACCTGGGGCCAACGTCCTGACTTTC; CDR3aa: CSVLGQPGANVLTF; j_gene: TRBJ2-6; d_gene: .; abundance: .; len: 14; v_gene: TRBV29-1
CDR3nt: TGTGCCTCTAAGGGAGGGACAGGGGTAACTCAGCCCCAGCATTTT; CDR3aa: CASKGGTGVTQPQHF; j_gene: TRBJ1-5; d_gene: TRBD1; abundance: .; len: 15; v_gene: TRBV6-1
CDR3nt: TGTGCCAGCAGCGGGGGGGGACACAAATCCTACGAGCAGTACTTC; CDR3aa: CASSGGGHKSYEQYF; j_gene: TRBJ2-7; d_gene: .; abundance: .; len: 15; v_gene: TRBV7-6
CDR3nt: TGTGCCAGCAGCTTAGTAGTCGGGGACTTTCGGGATCAGCCCCAGCATTTT; CDR3aa: CASSLVVGDFRDQPQHF; j_gene: TRBJ1-5; d_gene: .; abundance: .; len: 17; v_gene: TRBV7-8
CDR3nt: TGTGCGACCCGGGAGGGCAATCAGCCCCAGCATTTT; CDR3aa: CATREGNQPQHF; j_gene: TRBJ1-5; d_gene: .; abundance: .; len: 12; v_gene: TRBV27
CDR3nt: TGTGCCAGCAGCTCGCAAGGGGGTGAGCAGTTCTTC; CDR3aa: CASSSQGGEQFF; j_gene: TRBJ2-1; d_gene: .; abundance: once; len: 12; v_gene: TRBV7-2
CDR3nt: TGTGCCAGCAGTTCGGGACTAGCGGGAGTATATGAGCAGTTCTTC; CDR3aa: CASSSGLAGVYEQFF; j_gene: TRBJ2-1; d_gene: TRBD2; abundance: .; len: 15; v_gene: TRBV27
CDR3nt: TGTGCCACCAGCAGAGATAGTTACTCCTACAATGAGCAGTTCTTC; CDR3aa: CATSRDSYSYNEQFF; j_gene: TRBJ2-1; d_gene: .; abundance: .; len: 15; v_gene: TRBV15
CDR3nt: TGTGCCAGCAGTGCCAGGGACAGACTCACAGATACGCAGTATTTT; CDR3aa: CASSARDRLTDTQYF; j_gene: TRBJ2-3; d_gene: TRBD1; abundance: .; len: 15; v_gene: TRBV28
CDR3nt: TGCAGCGTTGAGCGGGAGGGCTTCTACGAGCAGTACTTC; CDR3aa: CSVEREGFYEQYF; j_gene: TRBJ2-7; d_gene: TRBD2; abundance: .; len: 13; v_gene: TRBV29-1